This T cell receptor (beta chain) was observed in a study of immune evolution from preneoplasia to lung adenocarcinoma. Background on the study: HLA loss of heterozygosity: under 7.5% AIS, roughly 15% MIA, over 25% ADC, none AAH.

The germline V and J ends were trimmed by 0 bases and 5 bases, with 8 bases remaining between them. Germline V lookup: CDR1 SGDLS, CDR2 YYNGEE. This CDR3 is built from 14 residues. Generated by immunoSEQ multiplex PCR, the TCRdb table keeps only in-frame clones and is missing some. The sample has 25,000 or so clones, around 70% seen once. Patient tissue came from resections in Japan or China, 2014–2017. The TCR comes from a person aged 55 to 69 with invasive lung adenocarcinoma. Some clones in this sample may be carry-over from other donors' samples. Material: FFPE invasive lung adenocarcinoma tissue. The J gene is TRBJ2-2, the V gene TRBV9, with D perhaps matching TRBD2 (6 bases). CDR3 sequence: CASSVAGRTGELFF. CDR3 bases: TGTGCCAGCAGCGTAGCTGGGAGGACCGGGGAGCTGTTTTTT.